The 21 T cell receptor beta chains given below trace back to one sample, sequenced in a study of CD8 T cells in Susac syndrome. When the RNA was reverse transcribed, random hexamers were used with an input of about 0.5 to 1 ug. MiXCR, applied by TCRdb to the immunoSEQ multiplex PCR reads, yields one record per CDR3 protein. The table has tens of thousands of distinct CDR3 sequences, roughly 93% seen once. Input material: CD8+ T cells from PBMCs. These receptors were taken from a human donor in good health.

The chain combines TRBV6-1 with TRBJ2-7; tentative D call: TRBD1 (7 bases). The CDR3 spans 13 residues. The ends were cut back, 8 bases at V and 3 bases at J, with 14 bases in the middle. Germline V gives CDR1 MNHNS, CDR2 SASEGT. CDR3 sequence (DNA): TGTGCCAGCCGGAGACAGGGACTCTACGAGCAGTACTTC. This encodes CASRRQGLYEQYF.

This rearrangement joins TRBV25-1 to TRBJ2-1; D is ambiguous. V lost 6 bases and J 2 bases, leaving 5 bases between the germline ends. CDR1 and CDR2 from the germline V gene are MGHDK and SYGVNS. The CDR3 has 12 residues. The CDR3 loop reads CASRETYNEQFF. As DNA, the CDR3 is TGTGCCAGCAGGGAAACCTACAATGAGCAGTTCTTC.

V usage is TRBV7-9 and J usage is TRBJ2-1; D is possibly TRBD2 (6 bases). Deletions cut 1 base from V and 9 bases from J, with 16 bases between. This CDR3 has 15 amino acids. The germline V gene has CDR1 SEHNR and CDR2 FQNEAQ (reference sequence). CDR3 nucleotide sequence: TGTGCCAGCAGCTTAGTACTAGCCCAGTTCAGTGAGCAGTTCTTC. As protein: CASSLVLAQFSEQFF.

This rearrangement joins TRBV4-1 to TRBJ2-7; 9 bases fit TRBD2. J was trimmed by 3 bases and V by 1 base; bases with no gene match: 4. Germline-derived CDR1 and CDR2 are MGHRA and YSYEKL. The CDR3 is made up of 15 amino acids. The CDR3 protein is CASSQVGSGSYEQYF. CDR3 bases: TGCGCCAGCAGCCAAGTGGGTAGCGGGAGCTACGAGCAGTACTTC.

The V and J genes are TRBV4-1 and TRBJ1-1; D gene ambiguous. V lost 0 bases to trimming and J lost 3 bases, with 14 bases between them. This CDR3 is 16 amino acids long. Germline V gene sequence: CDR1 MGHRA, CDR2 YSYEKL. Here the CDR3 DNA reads TGCGCCAGCAGCCAAGATTGGATAGCGACTCACACTGAAGCTTTCTTT. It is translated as CASSQDWIATHTEAFF.

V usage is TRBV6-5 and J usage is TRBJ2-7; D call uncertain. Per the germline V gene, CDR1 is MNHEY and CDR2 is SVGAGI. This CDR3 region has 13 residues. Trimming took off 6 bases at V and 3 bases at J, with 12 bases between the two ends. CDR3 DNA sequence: TGTGCCAGCAGGCTAGGTTCCGACTACGAGCAGTACTTC. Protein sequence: CASRLGSDYEQYF.

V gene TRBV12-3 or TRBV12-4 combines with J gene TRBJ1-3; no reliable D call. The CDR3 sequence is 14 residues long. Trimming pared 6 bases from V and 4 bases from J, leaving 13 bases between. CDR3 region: CASSPGRPGNTIYF. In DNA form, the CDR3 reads TGTGCCAGCAGCCCGGGGAGACCGGGAAACACCATATATTTT.

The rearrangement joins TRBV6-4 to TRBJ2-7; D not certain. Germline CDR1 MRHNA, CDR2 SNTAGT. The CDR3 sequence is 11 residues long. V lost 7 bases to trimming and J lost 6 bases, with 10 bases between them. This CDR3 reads CASTIPREQYF. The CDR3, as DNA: TGTGCCAGCACCATCCCTCGCGAGCAGTACTTC.

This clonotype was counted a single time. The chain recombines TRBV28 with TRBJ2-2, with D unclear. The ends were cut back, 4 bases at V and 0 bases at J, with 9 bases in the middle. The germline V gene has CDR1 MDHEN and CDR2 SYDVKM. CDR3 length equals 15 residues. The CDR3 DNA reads TGTGCCAGCAGTTCCAGAAATACGAACACCGGGGAGCTGTTTTTT. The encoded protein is CASSSRNTNTGELFF.

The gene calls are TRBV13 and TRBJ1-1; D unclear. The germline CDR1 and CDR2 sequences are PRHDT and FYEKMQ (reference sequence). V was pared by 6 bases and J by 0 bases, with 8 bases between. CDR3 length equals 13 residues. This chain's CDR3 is CASRSRMNTEAFF. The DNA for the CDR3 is TGTGCCAGCAGATCTCGGATGAACACTGAAGCTTTCTTT.

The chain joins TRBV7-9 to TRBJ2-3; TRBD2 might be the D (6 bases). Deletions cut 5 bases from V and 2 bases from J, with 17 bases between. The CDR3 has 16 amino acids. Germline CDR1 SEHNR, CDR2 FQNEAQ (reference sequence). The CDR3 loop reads CASSQPRAGHTDTQYF. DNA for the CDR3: TGTGCCAGCAGCCAGCCACGAGCGGGCCACACAGATACGCAGTATTTT.

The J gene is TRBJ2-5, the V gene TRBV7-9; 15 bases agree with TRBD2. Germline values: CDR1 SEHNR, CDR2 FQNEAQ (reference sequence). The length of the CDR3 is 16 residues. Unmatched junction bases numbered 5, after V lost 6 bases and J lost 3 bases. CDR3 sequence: CASSSRTSGREETQYF. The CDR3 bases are TGTGCCAGCAGTTCTCGGACTAGCGGGAGGGAAGAGACCCAGTACTTC.

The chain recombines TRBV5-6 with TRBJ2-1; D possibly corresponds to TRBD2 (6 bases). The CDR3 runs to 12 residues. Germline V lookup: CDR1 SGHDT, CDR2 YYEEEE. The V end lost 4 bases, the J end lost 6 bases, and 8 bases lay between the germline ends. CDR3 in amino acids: CASSRGVNEQFF. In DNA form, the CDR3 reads TGTGCCAGCAGCCGCGGGGTCAATGAGCAGTTCTTC.

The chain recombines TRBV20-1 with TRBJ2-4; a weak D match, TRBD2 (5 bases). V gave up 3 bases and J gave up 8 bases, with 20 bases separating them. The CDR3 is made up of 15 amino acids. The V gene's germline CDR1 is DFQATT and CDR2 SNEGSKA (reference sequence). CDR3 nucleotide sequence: TGCAGTGCTAGGCGAAGCGGAGCCCCTCGGGACATTCAGTACTTC. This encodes CSARRSGAPRDIQYF.

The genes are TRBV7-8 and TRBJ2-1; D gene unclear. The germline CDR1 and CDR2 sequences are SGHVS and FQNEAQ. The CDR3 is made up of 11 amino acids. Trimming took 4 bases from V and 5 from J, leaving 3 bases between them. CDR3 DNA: TGTGCCAGCAGCTACGACAATGAGCAGTTCTTC. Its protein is CASSYDNEQFF.

CDR3 sequence: CASSWVLGGNSYEQYF. As DNA, the CDR3 is TGTGCCAGCAGCTGGGTATTGGGCGGGAACTCCTACGAGCAGTACTTC. The chain recombines TRBV7-9 with TRBJ2-7; D is perhaps TRBD2 (6 bases). Germline-derived CDR1 and CDR2 are SEHNR and FQNEAQ (reference sequence). The CDR3 consists of 16 residues. V gave up 4 bases and J gave up 0 bases, with 16 bases separating them.

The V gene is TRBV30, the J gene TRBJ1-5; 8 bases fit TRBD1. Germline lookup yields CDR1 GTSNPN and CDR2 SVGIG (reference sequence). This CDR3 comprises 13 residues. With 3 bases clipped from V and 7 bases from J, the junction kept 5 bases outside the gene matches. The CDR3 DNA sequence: TGTGCCTGGAGGGGGACAGGCGGACAGCCCCAGCATTTT. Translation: CAWRGTGGQPQHF.

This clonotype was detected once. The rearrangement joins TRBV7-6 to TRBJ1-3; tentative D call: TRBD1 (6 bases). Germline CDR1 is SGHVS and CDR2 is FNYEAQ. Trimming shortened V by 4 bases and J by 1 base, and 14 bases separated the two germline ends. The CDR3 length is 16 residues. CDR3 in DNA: TGTGCCAGCAGCTGGGCAGGGGAAAGATCTGGAAACACCATATATTTT. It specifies CASSWAGERSGNTIYF.

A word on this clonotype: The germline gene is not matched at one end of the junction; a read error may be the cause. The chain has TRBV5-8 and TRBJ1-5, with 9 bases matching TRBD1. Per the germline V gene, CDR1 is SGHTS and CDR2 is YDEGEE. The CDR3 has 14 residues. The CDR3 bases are TGTGCCAGCAGTTTGGGACAGGGATATCAGCCCCAGCATTTT. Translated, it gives CASSLGQGYQPQHF.

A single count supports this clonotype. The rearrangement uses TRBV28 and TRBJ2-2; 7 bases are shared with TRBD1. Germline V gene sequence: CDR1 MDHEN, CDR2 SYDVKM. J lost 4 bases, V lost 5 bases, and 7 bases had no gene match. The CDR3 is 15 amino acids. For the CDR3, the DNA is TGTGCCAGCAGTGCCACCGGGACAGCCACCGGGGAGCTGTTTTTT. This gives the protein CASSATGTATGELFF.

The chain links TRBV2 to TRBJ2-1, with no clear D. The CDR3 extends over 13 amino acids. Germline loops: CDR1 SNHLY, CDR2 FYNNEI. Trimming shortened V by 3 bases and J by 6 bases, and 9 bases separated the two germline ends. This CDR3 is CASSDMGINEQFF. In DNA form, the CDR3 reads TGTGCCAGCAGTGACATGGGGATCAATGAGCAGTTCTTC.